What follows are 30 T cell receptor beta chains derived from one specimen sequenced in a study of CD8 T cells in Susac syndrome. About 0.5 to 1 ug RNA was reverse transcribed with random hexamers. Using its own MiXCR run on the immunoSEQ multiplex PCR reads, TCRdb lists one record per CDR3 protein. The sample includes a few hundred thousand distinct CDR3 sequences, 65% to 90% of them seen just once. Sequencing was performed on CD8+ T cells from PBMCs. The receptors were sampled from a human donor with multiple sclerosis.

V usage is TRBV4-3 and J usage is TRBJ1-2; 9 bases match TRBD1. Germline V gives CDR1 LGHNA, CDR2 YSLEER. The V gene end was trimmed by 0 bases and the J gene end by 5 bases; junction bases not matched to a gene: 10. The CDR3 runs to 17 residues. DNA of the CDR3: TGCGCCAGCAGCCAAGAGACAGGGGGACGTCCTAGATATGGCTACACCTTC. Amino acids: CASSQETGGRPRYGYTF.

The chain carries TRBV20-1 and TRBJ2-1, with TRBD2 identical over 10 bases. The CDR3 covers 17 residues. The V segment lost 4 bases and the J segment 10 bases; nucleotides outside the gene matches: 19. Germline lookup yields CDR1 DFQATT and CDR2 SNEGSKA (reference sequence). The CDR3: CSAKEALAGVLDWEQFF. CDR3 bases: TGCAGTGCTAAAGAGGCCCTAGCGGGGGTATTAGACTGGGAGCAGTTCTTC.

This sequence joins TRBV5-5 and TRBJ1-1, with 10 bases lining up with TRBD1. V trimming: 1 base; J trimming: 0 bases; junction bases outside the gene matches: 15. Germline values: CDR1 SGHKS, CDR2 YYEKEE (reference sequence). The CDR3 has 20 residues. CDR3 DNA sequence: TGTGCCAGCAGCTTGCGGATCTTGCGGGACAGGGGTTGGGTGAACACTGAAGCTTTCTTT. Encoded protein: CASSLRILRDRGWVNTEAFF.

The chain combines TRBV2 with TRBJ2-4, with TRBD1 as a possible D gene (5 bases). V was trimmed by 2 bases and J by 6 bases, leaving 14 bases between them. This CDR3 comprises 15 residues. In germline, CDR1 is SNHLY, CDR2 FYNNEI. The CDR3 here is CASSEWGGIGNIQYF. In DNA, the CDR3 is TGTGCCAGCAGTGAATGGGGCGGCATCGGAAACATTCAGTACTTC.

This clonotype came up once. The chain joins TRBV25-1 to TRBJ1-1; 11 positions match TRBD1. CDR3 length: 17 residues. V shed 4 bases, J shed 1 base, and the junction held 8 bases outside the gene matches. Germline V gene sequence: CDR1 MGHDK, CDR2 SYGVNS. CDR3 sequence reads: CASSGWTGGDPNTEAFF. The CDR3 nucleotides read TGTGCCAGCAGTGGCTGGACAGGGGGCGACCCGAACACTGAAGCTTTCTTT.

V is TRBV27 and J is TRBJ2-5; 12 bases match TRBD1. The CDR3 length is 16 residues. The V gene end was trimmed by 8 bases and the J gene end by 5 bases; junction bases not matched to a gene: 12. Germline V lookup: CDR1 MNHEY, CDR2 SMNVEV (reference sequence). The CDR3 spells CASSPGQGAKWETQYF. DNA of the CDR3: TGTGCCAGCTCCCCGGGACAGGGGGCAAAGTGGGAGACCCAGTACTTC.

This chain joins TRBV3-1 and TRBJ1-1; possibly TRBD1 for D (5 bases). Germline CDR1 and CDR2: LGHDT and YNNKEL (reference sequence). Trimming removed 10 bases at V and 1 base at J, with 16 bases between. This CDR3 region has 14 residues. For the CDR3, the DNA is TGTGCCAATACGTCGGGACGGCGGAACACTGAAGCTTTCTTT. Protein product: CANTSGRRNTEAFF.

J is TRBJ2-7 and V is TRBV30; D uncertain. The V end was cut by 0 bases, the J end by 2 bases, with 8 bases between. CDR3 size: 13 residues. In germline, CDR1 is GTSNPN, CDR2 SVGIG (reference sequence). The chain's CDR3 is CAWSVGSAYEQYF. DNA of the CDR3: TGTGCCTGGAGTGTTGGATCGGCCTACGAGCAGTACTTC.

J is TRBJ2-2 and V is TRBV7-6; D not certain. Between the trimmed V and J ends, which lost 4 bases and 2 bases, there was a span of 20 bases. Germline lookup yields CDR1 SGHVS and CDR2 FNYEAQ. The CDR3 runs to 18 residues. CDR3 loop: CASSYNPRGEVNTGELFF. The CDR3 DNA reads TGTGCCAGCAGCTATAATCCCCGTGGAGAGGTCAACACCGGGGAGCTGTTTTTT.

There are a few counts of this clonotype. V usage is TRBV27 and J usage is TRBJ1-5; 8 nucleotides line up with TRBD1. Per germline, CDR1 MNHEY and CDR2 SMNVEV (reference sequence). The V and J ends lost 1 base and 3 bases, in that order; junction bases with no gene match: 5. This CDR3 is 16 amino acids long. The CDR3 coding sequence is TGTGCCAGCAGTTTATATGCAGGGGGCACCAATCAGCCCCAGCATTTT. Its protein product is CASSLYAGGTNQPQHF.

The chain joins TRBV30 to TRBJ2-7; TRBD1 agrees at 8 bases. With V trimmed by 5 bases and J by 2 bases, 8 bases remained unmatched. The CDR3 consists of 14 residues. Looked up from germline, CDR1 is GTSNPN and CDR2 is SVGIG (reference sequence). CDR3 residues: CAWGPRGRAYEQYF. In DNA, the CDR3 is TGTGCCTGGGGCCCCAGGGGGCGGGCCTACGAGCAGTACTTC.

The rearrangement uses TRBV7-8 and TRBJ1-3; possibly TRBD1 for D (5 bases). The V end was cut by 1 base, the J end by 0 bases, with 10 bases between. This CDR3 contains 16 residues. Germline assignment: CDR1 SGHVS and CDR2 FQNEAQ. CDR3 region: CASSLGITGSGNTIYF. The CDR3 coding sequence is TGTGCCAGCAGCTTAGGCATTACAGGCTCTGGAAACACCATATATTTT.

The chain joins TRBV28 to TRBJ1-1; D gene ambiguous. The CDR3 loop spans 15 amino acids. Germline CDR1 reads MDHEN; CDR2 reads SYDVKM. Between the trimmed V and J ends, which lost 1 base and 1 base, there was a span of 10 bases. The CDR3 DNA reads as TGTGCCAGCAGTTTATCCTCACCGGCGAACACTGAAGCTTTCTTT. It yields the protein CASSLSSPANTEAFF.

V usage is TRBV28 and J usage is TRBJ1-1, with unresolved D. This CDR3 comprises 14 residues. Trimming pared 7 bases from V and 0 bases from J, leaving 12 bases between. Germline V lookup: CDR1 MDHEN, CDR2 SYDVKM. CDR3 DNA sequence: TGTGCCAGCATAGGGCAGTCCATGAACACTGAAGCTTTCTTT. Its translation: CASIGQSMNTEAFF.

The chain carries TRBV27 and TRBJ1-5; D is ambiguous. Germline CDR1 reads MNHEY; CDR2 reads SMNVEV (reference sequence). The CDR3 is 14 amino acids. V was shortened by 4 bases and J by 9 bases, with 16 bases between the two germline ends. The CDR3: CASSSLTNGGPQHF. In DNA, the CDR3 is TGTGCCAGCAGTTCTCTGACGAACGGAGGGCCCCAGCATTTT.

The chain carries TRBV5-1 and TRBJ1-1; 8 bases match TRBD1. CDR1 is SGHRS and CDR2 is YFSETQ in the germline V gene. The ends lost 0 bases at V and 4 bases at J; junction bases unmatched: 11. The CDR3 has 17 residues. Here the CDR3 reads CASSLGVQGARATEAFF. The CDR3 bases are TGCGCCAGCAGCTTGGGGGTTCAGGGGGCGCGGGCCACTGAAGCTTTCTTT.

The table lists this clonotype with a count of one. CDR3 coding DNA: TGCAGTGCTAGACAGGGCGGCTACGAGCAGTACTTC. Protein: CSARQGGYEQYF. This chain joins TRBV20-1 and TRBJ2-7, with D possibly TRBD1 on 5 matching bases. Germline loops: CDR1 DFQATT, CDR2 SNEGSKA (reference sequence). The ends were cut back, 2 bases at V and 3 bases at J, with 8 bases in the middle. This CDR3 is 12 amino acids long.

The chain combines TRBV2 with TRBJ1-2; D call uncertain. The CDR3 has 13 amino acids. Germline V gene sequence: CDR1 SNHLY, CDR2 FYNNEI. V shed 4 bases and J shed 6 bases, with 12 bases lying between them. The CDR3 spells CASSVWVEDGYTF. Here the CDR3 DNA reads TGTGCCAGCAGTGTGTGGGTCGAAGATGGCTACACCTTC.

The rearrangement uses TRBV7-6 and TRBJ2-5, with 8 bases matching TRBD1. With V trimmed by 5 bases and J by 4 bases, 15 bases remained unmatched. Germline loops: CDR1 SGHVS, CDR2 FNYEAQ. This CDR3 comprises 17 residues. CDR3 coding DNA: TGTGCCAGCAGCCTACTCCGGGACAGGAACGGGGTAGAGACCCAGTACTTC. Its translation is CASSLLRDRNGVETQYF.

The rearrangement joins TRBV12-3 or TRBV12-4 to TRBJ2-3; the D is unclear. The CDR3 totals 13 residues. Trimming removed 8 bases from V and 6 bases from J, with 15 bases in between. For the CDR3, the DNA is TGTGCCAGCCTGCCCTTCTCGACGGATACGCAGTATTTT. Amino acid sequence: CASLPFSTDTQYF.

The CDR3 loop reads CASSPDVGPAYEQYF. The CDR3 bases are TGTGCCAGCAGTCCCGATGTGGGGCCCGCCTACGAGCAGTACTTC. This chain joins TRBV6-5 and TRBJ2-7; a possible D gene is TRBD1 (5 bases). Germline CDR1 MNHEY, CDR2 SVGAGI. The CDR3 is made up of 15 amino acids. Trimming left V 5 bases short and J 2 bases short, with 16 bases between.

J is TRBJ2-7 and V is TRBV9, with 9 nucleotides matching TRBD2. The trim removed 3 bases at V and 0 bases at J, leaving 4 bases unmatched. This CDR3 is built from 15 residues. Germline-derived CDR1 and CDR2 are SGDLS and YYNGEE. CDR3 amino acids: CASSASGLASYEQYF. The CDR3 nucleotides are TGTGCCAGCAGCGCCTCGGGACTAGCCTCCTACGAGCAGTACTTC.

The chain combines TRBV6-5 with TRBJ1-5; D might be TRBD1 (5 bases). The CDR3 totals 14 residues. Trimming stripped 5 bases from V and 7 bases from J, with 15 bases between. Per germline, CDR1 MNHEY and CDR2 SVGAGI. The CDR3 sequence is CASSPQGAPQPQHF. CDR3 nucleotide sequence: TGTGCCAGCAGTCCCCAGGGTGCTCCCCAGCCCCAGCATTTT.

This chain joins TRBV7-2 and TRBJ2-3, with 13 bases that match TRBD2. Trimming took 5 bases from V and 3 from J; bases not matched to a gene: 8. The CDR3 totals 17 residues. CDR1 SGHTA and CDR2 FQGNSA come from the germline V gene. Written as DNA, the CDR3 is TGTGCCAGCAGCACCTCACTAGCGGGAGGGCCGACAGATACGCAGTATTTT. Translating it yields CASSTSLAGGPTDTQYF.

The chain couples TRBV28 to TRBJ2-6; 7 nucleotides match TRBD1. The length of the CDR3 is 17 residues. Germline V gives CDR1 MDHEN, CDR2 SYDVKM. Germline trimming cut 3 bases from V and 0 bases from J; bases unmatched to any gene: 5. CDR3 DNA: TGTGCCAGCAGTTTCGTGACAGGGAGCTCTGGGGCCAACGTCCTGACTTTC. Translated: CASSFVTGSSGANVLTF.

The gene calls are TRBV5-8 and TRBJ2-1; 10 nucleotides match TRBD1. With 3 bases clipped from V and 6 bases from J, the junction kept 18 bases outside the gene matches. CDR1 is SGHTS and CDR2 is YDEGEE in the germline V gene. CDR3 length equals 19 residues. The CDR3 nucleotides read TGTGCCAGCAGCTCACCTCAAGAACTGGACAGGGGGGGATTCAATGAGCAGTTCTTC. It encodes CASSSPQELDRGGFNEQFF.

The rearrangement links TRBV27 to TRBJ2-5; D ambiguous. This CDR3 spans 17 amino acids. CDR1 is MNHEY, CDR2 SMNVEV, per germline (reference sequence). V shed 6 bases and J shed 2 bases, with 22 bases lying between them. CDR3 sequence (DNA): TGTGCCAGCAGCCAGCCGGGCCCGGTGTGGGGTCAAGAGACCCAGTACTTC. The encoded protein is CASSQPGPVWGQETQYF.

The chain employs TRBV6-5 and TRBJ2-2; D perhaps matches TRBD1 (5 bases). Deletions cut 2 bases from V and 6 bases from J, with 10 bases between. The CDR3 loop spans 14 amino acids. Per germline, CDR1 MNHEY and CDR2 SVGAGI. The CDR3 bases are TGTGCCAGCAGTTACGCAGGGAAAGCCGGGGAGCTGTTTTTT. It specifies CASSYAGKAGELFF.

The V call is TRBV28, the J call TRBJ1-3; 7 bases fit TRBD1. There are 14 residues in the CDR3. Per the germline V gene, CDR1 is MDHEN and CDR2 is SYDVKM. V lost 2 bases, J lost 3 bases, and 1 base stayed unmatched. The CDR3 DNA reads TGTGCCAGCAGTTTAGGACAGGATGGAAACACCATATATTTT. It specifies CASSLGQDGNTIYF.

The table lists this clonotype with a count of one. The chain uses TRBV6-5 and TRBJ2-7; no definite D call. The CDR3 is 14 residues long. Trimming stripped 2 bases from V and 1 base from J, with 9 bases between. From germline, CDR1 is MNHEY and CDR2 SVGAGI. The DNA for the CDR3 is TGTGCCAGCAGTTACGACTTGTCATCCTACGAGCAGTACTTC. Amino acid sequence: CASSYDLSSYEQYF.